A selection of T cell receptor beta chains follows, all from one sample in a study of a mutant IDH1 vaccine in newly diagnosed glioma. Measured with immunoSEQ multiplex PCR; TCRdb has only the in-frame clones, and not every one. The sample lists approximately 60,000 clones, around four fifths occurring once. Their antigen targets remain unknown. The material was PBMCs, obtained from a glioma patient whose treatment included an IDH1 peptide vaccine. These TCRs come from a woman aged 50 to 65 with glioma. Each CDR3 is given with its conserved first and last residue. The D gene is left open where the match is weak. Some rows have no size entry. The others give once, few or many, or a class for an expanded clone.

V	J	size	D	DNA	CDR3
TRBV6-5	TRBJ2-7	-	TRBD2	TGTGCCAGCAGAACACGTTACGCGGGGGATTACGAGCAGTACTTC	CASRTRYAGDYEQYF
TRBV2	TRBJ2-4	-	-	TGTGCCAGCAACAGGGATAACAAAAACATTCAGTACTTC	CASNRDNKNIQYF
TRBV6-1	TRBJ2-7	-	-	TGTGCCAGCATGGTTCCCTACGAGCAGTACTTC	CASMVPYEQYF
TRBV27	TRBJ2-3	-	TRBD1	TGTGCCATCCGTCGGACAGGGTCGGGAGATACGCAGTATTTT	CAIRRTGSGDTQYF
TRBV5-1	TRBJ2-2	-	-	TGCGCCAGCAGGCGGACAGCGAACACCGGGGAGCTGTTTTTT	CASRRTANTGELFF
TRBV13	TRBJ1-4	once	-	TGTGCCAGCAGTTCCGGCAGGGTGGGGGTTAATGAAAAACTGTTTTTT	CASSSGRVGVNEKLFF
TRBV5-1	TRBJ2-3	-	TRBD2	TGCGCCAGCAGCTTCTTAGCGGGGGGGGCAGATACGCAGTATTTT	CASSFLAGGADTQYF
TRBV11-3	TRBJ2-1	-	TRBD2	TGTGCCAGCAGCTTTAGCGGGGGCCCCTCCTACAATGAGCAGTTCTTC	CASSFSGGPSYNEQFF
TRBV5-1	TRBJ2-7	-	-	TGCGCCAGCAGCTTGGCCGGGCAGGGGAAAGACTCCTACGAGCAGTACTTC	CASSLAGQGKDSYEQYF
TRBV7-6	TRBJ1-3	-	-	TGTGCCAGCAGCTTAGGACCCGACGGGTCCTCTGGAAACACCATATATTTT	CASSLGPDGSSGNTIYF
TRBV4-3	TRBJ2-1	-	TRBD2	TGCGCCAGCAGCCACTTAGCGGGGGGGGTTGAGCAGTTCTTC	CASSHLAGGVEQFF
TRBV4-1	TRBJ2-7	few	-	TGCGCCAGCAGCCAAGCCATAAGCGGCCAGTACGAGCAGTACTTC	CASSQAISGQYEQYF
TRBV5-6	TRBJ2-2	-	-	TGTGCCAGCAGCTTGGAAGGGCCCGGGGAGCTGTTTTTT	CASSLEGPGELFF
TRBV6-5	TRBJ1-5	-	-	TGTGCCAGCAGTTACATGGAGGGCTCGAAGCCCCAGCATTTT	CASSYMEGSKPQHF
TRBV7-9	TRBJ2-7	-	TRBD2	TGTGCCAGCAGCCCAAGCGGGGGGGCCAGAGAGCAGTACTTC	CASSPSGGAREQYF
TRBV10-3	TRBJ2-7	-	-	TGTGCCATCAGTGAGTCTGCAACAGGAGGCTCCTACGAGCAGTACTTC	CAISESATGGSYEQYF
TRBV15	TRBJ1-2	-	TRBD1	TGTGCCACCAGCAGAGGGGACAGGGGGCTACGAGACTATGGCTACACCTTC	CATSRGDRGLRDYGYTF
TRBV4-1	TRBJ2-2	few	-	TGCGCCAGCAGCCAAGGACTGAACACCGGGGAGCTGTTTTTT	CASSQGLNTGELFF
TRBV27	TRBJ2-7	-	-	TGTGCCAGCAGTTTAGCGGGACAGATCTACGAGCAGTACTTC	CASSLAGQIYEQYF
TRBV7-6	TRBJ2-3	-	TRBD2	TGTGCCAGCAGCCCGCGCGGACTAGCGGGGACAGATACGCAGTATTTT	CASSPRGLAGTDTQYF
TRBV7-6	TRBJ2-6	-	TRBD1	TGTGCCAGCAGCTTAGCAACTGGACAGGGGGCCTCTGGGGCCAACGTCCTGACTTTC	CASSLATGQGASGANVLTF
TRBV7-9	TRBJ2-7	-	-	TGTGCCAGCAGCTTCGACAGTGGTGAGCAGTACTTC	CASSFDSGEQYF
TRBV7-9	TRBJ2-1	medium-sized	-	TGTGCCAGCAGCCCCCCCGGTTATGGGGATGAGCAGTTCTTC	CASSPPGYGDEQFF
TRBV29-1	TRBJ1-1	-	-	TGCAGCGTCTCCAAGGGGACAAACACTGAAGCTTTCTTT	CSVSKGTNTEAFF
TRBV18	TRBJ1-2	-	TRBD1	TGTGCCAGCTCACCATTAGCAGGGGGGGACTATGGCTACACCTTC	CASSPLAGGDYGYTF
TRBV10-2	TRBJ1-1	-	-	TGCGCCAGCAGTGAGGACACTGAAGCTTTCTTT	CASSEDTEAFF
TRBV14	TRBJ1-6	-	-	TGTGCCAGCAGCCCCGGATTAGTTGATAATTCACCCCTCCACTTT	CASSPGLVDNSPLHF
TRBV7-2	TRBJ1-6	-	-	TGTGCCAGCAGCCGCCGGGCCAGTGGGGGAGATTCACCCCTCCACTTT	CASSRRASGGDSPLHF